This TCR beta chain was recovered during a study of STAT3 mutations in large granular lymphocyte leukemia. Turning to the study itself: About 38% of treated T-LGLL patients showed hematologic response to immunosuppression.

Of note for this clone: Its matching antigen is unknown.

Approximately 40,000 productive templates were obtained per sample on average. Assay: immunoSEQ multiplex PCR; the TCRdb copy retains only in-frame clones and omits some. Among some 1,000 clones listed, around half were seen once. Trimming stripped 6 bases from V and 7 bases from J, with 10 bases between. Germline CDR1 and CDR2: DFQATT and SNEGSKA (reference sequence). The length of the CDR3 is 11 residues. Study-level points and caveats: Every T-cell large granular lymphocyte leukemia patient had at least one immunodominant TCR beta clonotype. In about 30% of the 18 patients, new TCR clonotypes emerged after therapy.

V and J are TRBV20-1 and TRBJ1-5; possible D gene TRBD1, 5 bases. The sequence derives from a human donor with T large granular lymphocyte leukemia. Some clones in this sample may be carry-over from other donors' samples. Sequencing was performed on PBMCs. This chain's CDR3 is CSASEGQPQHF. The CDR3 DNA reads TGCAGTGCAAGTGAGGGGCAGCCCCAGCATTTT.